This TCR beta chain appears in the sequencing data of a study of shared clonotypes between healthy human individuals. TCRdb keeps only in-frame clones here, not all; method: immunoSEQ multiplex PCR. The repertoire holds approximately 2.4 million clones, with approximately 95% as singletons. Per the germline V gene, CDR1 is MDHEN and CDR2 is SYDVKM. The CDR3 is made up of 15 amino acids. Trimming took off 1 base at V and 4 bases at J, with 11 bases between the two ends. The J gene is TRBJ1-5, the V gene TRBV28; D gene ambiguous. The sequence was obtained from a man in his late teens or twenties in good health. Sequenced sample: naive CD4+ T cells sorted from blood. As to subset: CD45RA+ positively selected. The CDR3 DNA reads as TGTGCCAGCAGTTTATCCGAAGGGATGAATCAGCCCCAGCATTTT. Translating gives CASSLSEGMNQPQHF. The full variable domain, its missing parts supplied by reference TRBV28 and TRBJ1-5, is DVKVTQSSRYLVKRTGEKVFLECVQDMDHENMFWYRQDPGLGLRLIYFSYDVKMKEKGDIPEGYSVSREKKERFSLILESASTNQTSMYLCASSLSEGMNQPQHFGDGTRLSIL.